This T cell receptor beta chain originates from a study of cytomegalovirus exposure and HLA in healthy donors. On this clone: Its antigen is not identified.

Findings and limits, study-wide: Some TCR beta chains (roughly 150 of them) were listed as cytomegalovirus-associated. A few V segments could not be told apart, such as TRBV6-2 and TRBV6-3, and were left out.

The PCR ran on 60 Vbeta and 13 Jbeta primers. TCRdb keeps only in-frame clones here, not all; method: immunoSEQ multiplex PCR. The table lists 170,000 or so clones, 60% to 85% of them singletons, with under 1.5% in the top ten. This CDR3 comprises 13 residues. Germline V lookup: CDR1 SGHRS, CDR2 YFSETQ. V lost 2 bases, J lost 0 bases, and 5 bases lay in between. The genes are TRBV5-1 and TRBJ1-1; D is uncertain. The sequenced sample was PBMCs. The sequence derives from a woman between 25 and 40 years old in good health and CMV-seronegative. The CDR3 is CASSFTLNTEAFF. The CDR3 coding sequence is TGCGCCAGCAGCTTCACATTGAACACTGAAGCTTTCTTT.